These 15 T cell receptor beta chains originate from one sample sequenced in a study of shared clonotypes between healthy human individuals. Repertoires were generated with immunoSEQ multiplex PCR, while TCRdb's copy carries only in-frame clones and drops some. The sample shows 2.5 million or so clones, around 90% of them seen only once. The sequencing input was naive CD4+ T cells sorted from blood. Documented subset: CD45RA+ positively selected. These TCRs come from a man aged 18 to 30 in good health.

For this clone: At the DNA level, this CDR3 is encoded by other sequences in the same sample as well. V is TRBV9 and J is TRBJ1-3; no clear D gene. Between the trimmed V and J ends, which lost 0 bases and 3 bases, there was a span of 1 base. CDR3 size: 12 residues. Germline CDR1 SGDLS, CDR2 YYNGEE. CDR3 sequence: CASSVGGNTIYF. The CDR3 region has the DNA TGTGCCAGCAGCGTAGGTGGAAACACCATATATTTT.

The chain joins TRBV7-2 to TRBJ1-5, with a possible D match to TRBD1 (6 bases). CDR3 size: 15 residues. CDR1 is SGHTA, CDR2 FQGNSA, per germline. The V gene lost 2 bases and the J gene lost 7 bases, with 15 bases spanning the gap. CDR3 protein: CASSLSYTGSQPQHF. For the CDR3, the DNA is TGTGCCAGCAGCTTATCGTATACAGGGTCCCAGCCCCAGCATTTT.

In regard to this clone: The same CDR3 is also encoded by other DNA sequences in this sample. The rearrangement uses TRBV7-3 and TRBJ2-3; maybe TRBD1 (5 bases). The germline gives CDR1 SGHTA, CDR2 FQGTGA. CDR3 length equals 13 residues. Trimming removed 5 bases at V and 4 bases at J, with 10 bases between. CDR3 nucleotides: TGTGCCAGCAGCCTGGGGCAGTCAGATACGCAGTATTTT. It is translated as CASSLGQSDTQYF.

This clone was seen just once. The rearrangement uses TRBV21-1 and TRBJ1-4. TRBV21-1 is a documented pseudogene. The CDR3 sequence is 16 residues long. The CDR3 reads CASSKGGAPGGEKLFF. The CDR3 bases are TGTGCCAGCAGCAAAGGGGGGGCCCCTGGGGGTGAAAAACTGTTTTTT.

This clone has just one count. The chain couples TRBV9 to TRBJ2-7, with D hard to call. Germline CDR1 and CDR2: SGDLS and YYNGEE. The length of the CDR3 is 16 residues. The V gene lost 0 bases and the J gene lost 7 bases, with 20 bases spanning the gap. The CDR3 DNA is TGTGCCAGCAGCGTAGTTGCGCATTCCCCCCCTCGGGAGCAGTACTTC. Protein product: CASSVVAHSPPREQYF.

V usage is TRBV7-9 and J usage is TRBJ2-5; D gene ambiguous. V was cut by 2 bases and J by 4 bases, with 11 bases left in between. Germline CDR1 is SEHNR and CDR2 is FQNEAQ (reference sequence). The CDR3 extends over 14 amino acids. The CDR3 here is CASSLHGIVETQYF. CDR3 in DNA: TGTGCCAGCAGCTTACACGGAATAGTAGAGACCCAGTACTTC.

The chain has TRBV28 and TRBJ1-5, with D possibly matching TRBD1 (5 bases). The CDR3 runs to 16 residues. The V gene's germline CDR1 is MDHEN and CDR2 SYDVKM. V lost 5 bases to trimming and J lost 1 base, with 15 bases between them. The CDR3 DNA sequence: TGTGCCAGCAGTACCTCGACCTGGGACAGCAATCAGCCCCAGCATTTT. Amino acids: CASSTSTWDSNQPQHF.

The rearrangement links TRBV6-6 to TRBJ2-2; 7 nucleotides align to TRBD2. The CDR3 covers 14 residues. Germline V gives CDR1 MNHNY, CDR2 SVGAGI (reference sequence). Trimming cost V 6 bases and J 3 bases; bases outside gene matches: 4. The CDR3 is CASSNRGDTGELFF. The CDR3 nucleotides are TGTGCCAGCAGCAACCGGGGGGACACCGGGGAGCTGTTTTTT.

The gene calls are TRBV6-1 and TRBJ1-2, with TRBD1 identical over 11 bases. V shed 3 bases and J 2 bases; nucleotides not matched to a gene: 2. Per germline, CDR1 MNHNS and CDR2 SASEGT. The CDR3 is made up of 15 amino acids. In DNA form, the CDR3 reads TGTGCCAGCAGTGATCGGACAGGGGGCAACTATGGCTACACCTTC. Translated: CASSDRTGGNYGYTF.

The V gene is TRBV7-6, the J gene TRBJ2-7; 7 positions agree with TRBD2. The CDR3 runs to 12 residues. Trimming took 4 bases from V and 7 from J; bases not matched to a gene: 4. The germline V gene encodes CDR1 SGHVS and CDR2 FNYEAQ. The CDR3 DNA follows: TGTGCCAGCAGCTCGGGGGGAGCGGAGCAGTACTTC. Its protein product is CASSSGGAEQYF.

This sequence joins TRBV5-4 and TRBJ1-6; tentatively, D is TRBD1 (5 bases). V gave up 4 bases and J gave up 6 bases, with 11 bases separating them. Per the germline V gene, CDR1 is SGHNT and CDR2 is YYREEE (reference sequence). The CDR3 runs 14 residues. The CDR3 loop is CASSPTGFNSPLHF. CDR3 DNA: TGTGCCAGCAGCCCCACAGGATTTAATTCACCCCTCCACTTT.

CDR3 DNA: TGCGCCAGCAGCGTCGGTAGCGGGAGGTACGAGCAGTACTTC. Its protein is CASSVGSGRYEQYF. This chain connects TRBV5-1 to TRBJ2-7; TRBD2 matches 10 bases. Trimming took 4 bases from V and 4 from J; bases not matched to a gene: 5. The CDR3 is 14 amino acids. Germline-derived CDR1 and CDR2 are SGHRS and YFSETQ. The full variable domain, with the rest looked up from reference TRBV5-1 and TRBJ2-7, is KAGVTQTPRYLIKTRGQQVTLSCSPISGHRSVSWYQQTPGQGLQFLFEYFSETQRNKGNFPGRFSGRQFSNSRSEMNVSTLELGDSALYLCASSVGSGRYEQYFGPGTRLTVT.

This clone came up once. Other nucleotide sequences in the sample specify the same CDR3. J is TRBJ1-4 and V is TRBV18, with TRBD1 as a possible D gene (6 bases). The germline V gene has CDR1 KGHSH and CDR2 LQKENI. The V end lost 6 bases, the J end lost 5 bases, and 10 bases lay between the germline ends. The CDR3 is 13 residues long. CDR3 loop: CASSPDRNEKLFF. CDR3 nucleotides: TGTGCCAGCTCTCCGGACAGAAATGAAAAACTGTTTTTT.

The rearrangement uses TRBV5-1 and TRBJ1-2; D possibly corresponds to TRBD1 (5 bases). This CDR3 is 15 amino acids long. Germline V gene sequence: CDR1 SGHRS, CDR2 YFSETQ. Trimming took off 0 bases at V and 2 bases at J, with 11 bases between the two ends. The CDR3 spells CASSLVGGGNYGYTF. CDR3 nucleotides: TGCGCCAGCAGCTTGGTCGGTGGGGGGAACTATGGCTACACCTTC.

The gene calls are TRBV7-2 and TRBJ2-3; D is unclear. Looked up from germline, CDR1 is SGHTA and CDR2 is FQGNSA. This CDR3 has 12 residues. The V end was cut by 4 bases, the J end by 7 bases, with 9 bases between. The CDR3 DNA is TGTGCCAGCAGCTCCCGCCCGAATACGCAGTATTTT. Its protein is CASSSRPNTQYF.